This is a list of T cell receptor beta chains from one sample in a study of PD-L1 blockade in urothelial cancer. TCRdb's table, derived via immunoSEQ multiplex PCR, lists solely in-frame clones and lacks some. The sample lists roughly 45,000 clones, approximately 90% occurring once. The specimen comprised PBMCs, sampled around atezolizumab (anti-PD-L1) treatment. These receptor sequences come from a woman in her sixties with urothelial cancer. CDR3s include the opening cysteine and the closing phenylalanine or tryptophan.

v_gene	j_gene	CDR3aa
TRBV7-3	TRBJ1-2	CASSPPGQGGLAF
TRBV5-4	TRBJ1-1	CASSLRQLNTEAFF
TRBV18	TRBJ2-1	CASSPGQTNEQFF
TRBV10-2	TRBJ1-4	CASSEGHSQEKLFF
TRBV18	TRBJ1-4	CASSPTAGGNEKLFF
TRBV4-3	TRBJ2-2	CASSQDRTGAYTGELFF
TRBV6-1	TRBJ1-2	CAGTGWGSGYTF
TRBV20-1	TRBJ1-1	CSNQGVTEAFF
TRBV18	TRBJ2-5	CASSPGQQETQYF
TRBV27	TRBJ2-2	CATSRGQNTGELFF
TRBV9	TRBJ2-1	CASSVRIADYNEQFF
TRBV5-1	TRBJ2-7	CASSLLAGSSYEQYF
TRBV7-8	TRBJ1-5	CASSWDRVQPQHF
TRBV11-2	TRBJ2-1	CASSLVKGLATNEQFF
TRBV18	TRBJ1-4	CASSPSGVDEKLFF
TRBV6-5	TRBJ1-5	CASSYWAGDQPQHF
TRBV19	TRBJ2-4	CASSILQGISHAHKNIQYF
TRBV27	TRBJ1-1	CASSLQGISTEAFF
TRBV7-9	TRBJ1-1	CASSVDRGRFTEAFF
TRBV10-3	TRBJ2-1	CAISSKHTSSTPVGQFF
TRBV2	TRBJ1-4	CARSGQEGEKLFF
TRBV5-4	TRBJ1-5	CASSRGPSDQPQHF
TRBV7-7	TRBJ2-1	CASRPGAGPDHNEQFF
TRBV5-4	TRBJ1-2	CASRIWAGAENYGYTF
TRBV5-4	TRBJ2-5	CASSSGGGAPETQYF
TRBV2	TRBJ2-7	CASSTGTDPYEQYF
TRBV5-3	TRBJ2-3	CARSLDLCSQGVEDTQYF
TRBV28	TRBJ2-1	CASTTIRRRNNEQFF
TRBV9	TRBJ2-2	CASSVDGNTGELFF
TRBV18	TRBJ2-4	CASSPPLGPNIQYF
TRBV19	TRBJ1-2	CASSIDEWGYTF
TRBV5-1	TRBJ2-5	CASSLGEETQYF
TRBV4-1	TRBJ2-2	CASSTRFPGTSGNTGELFF
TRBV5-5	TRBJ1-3	CASSPHPDRVGNTIYF
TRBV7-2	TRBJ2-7	CASSSSGGPHEQYF
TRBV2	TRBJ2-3	CASSGTLSSDTQYF
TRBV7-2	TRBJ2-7	CASSSQRGSSYEQYF
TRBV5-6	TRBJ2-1	CASSSTGTPEDEQFF
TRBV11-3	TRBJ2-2	CASSLSGTSFYTGELFF
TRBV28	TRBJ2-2	CASSPRDYRTGELFF